The clone carrying this T cell receptor (beta chain) occurred a few times. Antigen unknown. The data derive from a study of cytomegalovirus exposure and HLA in healthy donors. Across the whole study: Out of about 170 million T cells, an earlier analysis found about 120 million unique TCR beta sequences in total.

Per germline, CDR1 SGHDT and CDR2 YYEEEE. This CDR3 region has 15 residues. Unmatched junction bases numbered 5, after V lost 2 bases and J lost 4 bases. Points from the study as a whole: HLA restriction was apparent for most CMV-associated TCR beta chains in a later analysis.

Primers: 60 Vbeta forward and 13 Jbeta reverse. The protocol was immunoSEQ multiplex PCR, while the TCRdb copy is restricted to in-frame clones and leaves out a portion. The table lists 90,000 to 120,000 clones, about 68% of them singletons. Source material: PBMCs. The chain has TRBV5-6 and TRBJ2-1, with 8 bases lining up with TRBD2. This TCR was sampled from a man aged 25 to 45 in good health and CMV-seropositive. CDR3 amino acids: CASSLTGGEYNEQFF. The CDR3 DNA is TGTGCCAGCAGCTTAACGGGGGGGGAATACAATGAGCAGTTCTTC.